This is a list of T cell receptor beta chains from one sample in a study of blood T cells in healthy people across ages. Using its own MiXCR run on the 5' RACE reads, TCRdb lists one record per CDR3 protein. This sample has under 2,000,000 distinct CDR3 sequences, with approximately 50% found just once. Input material: blood. These receptor sequences come from a woman aged 40-49 years in good health. CDR3s include the opening cysteine and the closing phenylalanine or tryptophan. The D gene is left open where the match is weak. Clone size is shown for a subset of rows, as once, few, many or a class of expanded clone.

V	size	J	D	DNA	CDR3
TRBV3-1	few	TRBJ2-5	TRBD1	TGTGCCAGCAGCCCCAGGGAAGGGGGCGTGAAGACCCAGTACTTC	CASSPREGGVKTQYF
TRBV10-3	NA	TRBJ1-2	NA	TGTGCCATCAGTGACGGGGGTGAGGAGGTGAGGCACTATGGCTACACCTTC	CAISDGGEEVRHYGYTF
TRBV15	once	TRBJ1-2	NA	TGTGCCACCAGCCCCCACCCAGGGACGGACTATGGCTACACCTTC	CATSPHPGTDYGYTF
TRBV28	NA	TRBJ2-3	NA	TGTGCCAGTTACCGGGGACGCCGGCAGGATACGCAGTATTTT	CASYRGRRQDTQYF
TRBV7-9	NA	TRBJ2-1	TRBD2	TGTGCCAGCAGCTCGCCGATGGGGGGGTCCTACAATGAGCAGTTCTTC	CASSSPMGGSYNEQFF
TRBV7-2	NA	TRBJ2-3	NA	TGTGCCAGCAGCTTAAGAAGGGCCCTAGGTACGCAGTATTTT	CASSLRRALGTQYF
TRBV12-3/TRBV12-4	few	TRBJ2-5	NA	TGTGCCAGCAGTTTAGCGGTAACGGAGGGTTCGGGTCAAGAGACCCAGTACTTC	CASSLAVTEGSGQETQYF
TRBV4-1	NA	TRBJ2-3	NA	TGCGCCAGCAGCCTTCAAGGGGGCGGGGGAAAACTCGGAACTACGCAGTATTTT	CASSLQGGGGKLGTTQYF
TRBV14	NA	TRBJ2-1	NA	TGTGCCAGCAGCCACGGACAGCTCAGCAATGAGCAGTTCTTC	CASSHGQLSNEQFF
TRBV28	NA	TRBJ2-1	NA	TGTGCCAGCATGACCCCTCGTGGCTCCTACGAGCAGTTCTTC	CASMTPRGSYEQFF
TRBV6-6	NA	TRBJ2-5	NA	TGTGCCAGCAAAGCGACGTCAGGGACACAAGAGACCCAGTACTTC	CASKATSGTQETQYF
TRBV7-2	NA	TRBJ2-3	TRBD2	TGTGCCAGCAGCCCCCGGACTAGCGGGGGGGGTAGCACAGATACGCAGTATTTT	CASSPRTSGGGSTDTQYF
TRBV20-1	NA	TRBJ2-3	TRBD2	TGCAGTGCTGCGGGGGGCCCGGGAGATACGCAGTATTTT	CSAAGGPGDTQYF
TRBV7-9	NA	TRBJ2-1	TRBD1	TGTGCCAGCAGCTTCCGGGACAGGCTCAACAATGAGCAGTTCTTC	CASSFRDRLNNEQFF
TRBV21-1	NA	TRBJ1-5	NA	TGTGCCAGCAGCAAAAAGGCCGAACCAGGGAGGTGGAATCAGCCCCAGCATTTT	CASSKKAEPGRWNQPQHF
TRBV7-8	NA	TRBJ1-5	NA	TGTGCCAGCAGCTCCACGGGGCATCAGCCCCAGCATTTT	CASSSTGHQPQHF
TRBV6-6	NA	TRBJ1-2	NA	TGTGCCAGCAGTCAGGACAGTGGTTCTGGCTACACCTTC	CASSQDSGSGYTF
TRBV20-1	NA	TRBJ2-5	TRBD1	TGCAGTGCTAGTCCTACTAGGGGGACAGGGGGCGGAGAGACCCAGTACTTC	CSASPTRGTGGGETQYF
TRBV12-3/TRBV12-4	NA	TRBJ2-3	NA	TGTGCCAGCAGTCGCATGCGGGGTGCAGATACGCAGTATTTT	CASSRMRGADTQYF
TRBV13	NA	TRBJ2-3	TRBD2	TGTGCCAGCAGCCCAGGGACTAGCGGGGGGGCTGTTCTAGATACGCAGTATTTT	CASSPGTSGGAVLDTQYF
TRBV28	NA	TRBJ2-7	NA	TGTGCCAGCATAGGCAGCGACCACTACGAGCAGTACTTC	CASIGSDHYEQYF
TRBV5-1	NA	TRBJ2-4	NA	TGCGCCAGCAGACCGGGACCCTCCACGGAGAACATTCAGTACTTC	CASRPGPSTENIQYF
TRBV14	NA	TRBJ2-5	TRBD2	TGTGCCAGCAGATCAGGAGAAGCGGGGGGGAAGACCCAGTACTTC	CASRSGEAGGKTQYF
TRBV6-6	NA	TRBJ2-5	TRBD2	TGTGCCAGCAGGGCCGGGACTAGCTTCGAGACCCAGTACTTC	CASRAGTSFETQYF
TRBV29-1	few	TRBJ1-1	NA	TGCAGCGTGGGAGCAGGGACTGAAGCTTTCTTT	CSVGAGTEAFF
TRBV7-8	NA	TRBJ1-2	NA	TGTGCCAGCAGCTTACCCGGGAACCCCTTTGGCTACACCTTC	CASSLPGNPFGYTF
TRBV19	NA	TRBJ2-1	NA	TGTGCCAGTAGTACGGCCCCGAGGACTTACAATGAGCAGTTCTTC	CASSTAPRTYNEQFF
TRBV29-1	few	TRBJ1-2	TRBD1	TGCAGCGTCCCACCCGGACAGGACGGTAGCTATGGCTACACCTTC	CSVPPGQDGSYGYTF
TRBV6-5	NA	TRBJ1-1	NA	TGTGCCAGCAGTTCCTCGTTGAACACTGAAGCTTTCTTT	CASSSSLNTEAFF
TRBV28	NA	TRBJ1-2	TRBD1	TGTGCCAGCAGTACTCCGGGACAGACAACATATGGCTACACCTTC	CASSTPGQTTYGYTF
TRBV6-2/TRBV6-3	NA	TRBJ2-7	NA	TGTGCCAGCAGTTACTCGGTCGGGGCCTACGAGCAGTACTTC	CASSYSVGAYEQYF
TRBV29-1	once	TRBJ2-3	NA	TGCAGCGTGGAAAGACGGGGGTCGGGCACAGATACGCAGTATTTT	CSVERRGSGTDTQYF
TRBV6-5	NA	TRBJ2-5	NA	TGTGCCAGCAGTTATACCTCGGGGAAGACCCAGTACTTC	CASSYTSGKTQYF
TRBV7-2	NA	TRBJ2-2	NA	TGTGCCAGCAGCTTACAGGGGCATGCCGGGGAGCTGTTTTTT	CASSLQGHAGELFF
TRBV28	NA	TRBJ2-3	NA	TGTGCCAGCAGTCCAGGATGGGGGAGAGATACGCAGTATTTT	CASSPGWGRDTQYF
TRBV29-1	few	TRBJ2-3	NA	TGCAGCGTTGGACGGCGTGGAGCGAGGAAGGCAGATACGCAGTATTTT	CSVGRRGARKADTQYF
TRBV9	few	TRBJ2-1	TRBD2	TGTGCCAGCAGCTCTAGCCTAGCGGGGATCGACAATGAGCAGTTCTTC	CASSSSLAGIDNEQFF
TRBV27	NA	TRBJ2-7	NA	TGTGCCAGCAAAAGAAGGGGGGTTTCCTACGAGCAGTACTTC	CASKRRGVSYEQYF
TRBV29-1	NA	TRBJ2-3	TRBD2	TGCAGCGTTGCACACAGCTGGACTAGCGGGGTGAGCACAGATACGCAGTATTTT	CSVAHSWTSGVSTDTQYF
TRBV20-1	NA	TRBJ1-2	TRBD1	TGCAGTGCGCCGACAGGGCTAATGAACTATGGCTACACCTTC	CSAPTGLMNYGYTF
TRBV20-1	NA	TRBJ2-1	TRBD2	TGCAGTGCTAGAGGGACTAGCGGGGGCATCCACAATGAGCAGTTCTTC	CSARGTSGGIHNEQFF
TRBV7-9	NA	TRBJ2-7	NA	TGTGCCAGCAGCAAGGGGAGCTCCTACAATGAGCAGTACTTC	CASSKGSSYNEQYF
TRBV29-1	once	TRBJ1-1	NA	TGCAGCGTTACAGGTGAAGCTTTCTTT	CSVTGEAFF
TRBV5-1	once	TRBJ2-5	TRBD2	TGCGCCAGCGGCCTGGGACTAGCGGGCGCCTTGACCCAGTACTTC	CASGLGLAGALTQYF
TRBV2	NA	TRBJ2-2	NA	TGTGCCAGCAGTGAGCCCTGGGGGAGCACCGGGGAGCTGTTTTTT	CASSEPWGSTGELFF
TRBV13	once	TRBJ2-3	NA	TGTGCCAGCAGCTTAGGCCTTTGGGCGCAGTATTTT	CASSLGLWAQYF
TRBV20-1	NA	TRBJ1-5	TRBD1	TGCAGTGCCGCGAAGGGGACAGGGGATGAACCCCAGCATTTT	CSAAKGTGDEPQHF
TRBV7-2	NA	TRBJ1-5	NA	TGTGCCAGCAGCTTAGGACAGCCAGGGGATCAGCCCCAGCATTTT	CASSLGQPGDQPQHF
TRBV20-1	NA	TRBJ2-3	NA	TGCAGTGCTAGTGTTGGGTTGAGCACAGATACGCAGTATTTT	CSASVGLSTDTQYF
TRBV27	NA	TRBJ2-3	TRBD2	TGTGCCAGCAGCCCATTAGATAGCGGGGGGGCGGGTATAGATACGCAGTATTTT	CASSPLDSGGAGIDTQYF